This T cell receptor (beta chain) was obtained from a study of T-cell memory formation after mild COVID-19. Study background: For the most part, TCR clusters were specific to one donor. Whole-study findings and limits: Memory from before infection featured some responding clones, which suggests cross-reactive memory joined.

Germline CDR1 and CDR2: GTSNPN and SVGIG (reference sequence). The CDR3 consists of 13 residues. Trimming took 2 bases from V and 3 from J, leaving 5 bases between them. This clonotype was observed a handful of times. What it binds is unknown. From 5'RACE with constant-segment primers came TCR alpha and TCR beta cDNA libraries that carried sample barcodes and UMIs. TCRdb re-called the 5' RACE reads with MiXCR, one entry per CDR3 protein. The data hold 500,000 to 550,000 distinct CDR3 sequences, with about 20% observed a single time. The source material was PBMCs or a T cell subset sorted from them (not recorded which). This TCR was recovered from an adult woman who had mild COVID-19 (a few samples of this study predate the infection). Cell type and time point are not known. The chain joins TRBV30 to TRBJ1-6; D is uncertain. The CDR3 reads CAWSPRYNSPLHF. Here the CDR3 DNA reads TGTGCCTGGAGTCCTCGCTATAATTCACCCCTCCACTTT.